Listed here are 10 T cell receptor beta chains from one sample, sequenced in a study of tumor-infiltrating lymphocytes in primary liver carcinoma (dated by TCRdb to about 2017). Without any cell sorting, total RNA and DNA were co-extracted from around 18-30 mg of bulk tissue using the AllPrep DNA/RNA mini kit. TCRdb records Illumina HiSeq 2500 as the sequencer. Using a constant-region primer and ProtoScript II reverse transcriptase, TCRbeta-specific cDNA was reverse-transcribed from approximately 500 ng total RNA. Construction of the TCRbeta libraries relied on three nested rounds of multiplex PCR, following a slightly modified ARM-PCR procedure. Each of the first two PCR rounds ran for roughly 11 cycles and used multiplex TRBV1-TRBV30 forward primers together with a Cbeta reverse primer. TCRdb itself trimmed the public reads at Q25 with fastp, ran MiXCR and retained productive beta chains. Every entry covers one CDR3 protein and lists the most common genes and DNA from its rows. This sample gives about 99,000 distinct CDR3 sequences in total; 55% to 75% of them show up just once. The top ten clonotypes cover around 9.1% of the sample.

Sequencing was done on a sample of liver tumor tissue from sampling region 5. What the cell subset or site label conveys for this sample: tumor region T5, tumor centre. All receptors derive from a woman aged 60 to 75 with primary liver carcinoma and hepatitis B virus infection.

On this clonotype itself: This is likely a read error, given that the CDR3 carries no conserved phenylalanine or tryptophan at its end. The gene calls are TRBV6-5 and TRBJ2-1; TRBD2 agrees at 8 bases. This CDR3 is built from 17 residues. CDR1 and CDR2 (germline): MNHEY, SVGAGI. V trimming: 10 bases; J trimming: 2 bases; junction bases outside the gene matches: 16. CDR3 loop: CANRHLSGSAAYNEQFI. The CDR3, as DNA: TGTGCCAACAGACACTTAAGCGGGAGTGCAGCCTACAATGAGCAGTTCATC.

To note about this clonotype: Its ends do not fully match the called genes, so a read error is possible. This chain connects TRBV6-1 to TRBJ2-1, with D perhaps TRBD2 (5 bases). Germline lookup yields CDR1 MNHNS and CDR2 SASEGT. This CDR3 has 15 amino acids. The CDR3 DNA follows: TGTGCCAGCTCCGAGCTGGGGAGCTCCTGCAATGAGCAGTTCTTC. This translates into CASSELGSSCNEQFF.

For the CDR3, the DNA is TGCAGTCGTTCGGGCGGAGGGGCCTACAATGAGCAGTTCTTC. Amino acids: CSRSGGGAYNEQFF. The chain links TRBV20-1 to TRBJ2-1; D is perhaps TRBD2 (6 bases). V lost 8 bases and J 2 bases, leaving 16 bases between the germline ends. Germline V gene lookup returns CDR1 DFQATT and CDR2 SNEGSKA (reference sequence). This CDR3 contains 14 residues.

The gene calls are TRBV20-1 and TRBJ2-5; 9 bases are shared with TRBD2. The junction had 9 bases not matched to a gene; V was cut back by 5 bases and J by 5 bases. Germline CDR1 reads DFQATT; CDR2 reads SNEGSKA (reference sequence). The CDR3 contains 14 residues. The DNA for the CDR3 is TGCAGTGCTTGGGGGGGGACTAGCCGGGAGACCCAGTACTTC. It codes for CSAWGGTSRETQYF.

Points on this clonotype: A junction end diverges from the germline sequence, so it may reflect a read error. This chain uses TRBV28 with TRBJ2-3; 10 nucleotides line up with TRBD1. Per germline, CDR1 MDHEN and CDR2 SYDVKM. This CDR3 contains 16 residues. The CDR3 here is CTSHPGQGWGTDTKYF. The CDR3 bases are TGTACCTCGCACCCGGGACAGGGGTGGGGCACAGATACGAAGTATTTT.

This clonotype is a singleton in its sample. A read error may account for a junction end that differs from germline. This chain uses TRBV11-2 with TRBJ2-3, with D maybe TRBD2 (6 bases). This CDR3 spans 15 amino acids. Germline V CDR1 and CDR2: SGHAT, FQNNGV. In nucleotides, the CDR3 is TGTACCAGCAGCCCTGGACTAACGGGCCCAGATACACAGTATTTT. Translating gives CTSSPGLTGPDTQYF. The full variable domain, rest sourced from reference TRBV11-2 and TRBJ2-3, is EAGVAQSPRYKIIEKRQSVAFWCNPISGHATLYWYQQILGQGPKLLIQFQNNGVVDDSQLPKDRFSAERLKGVDSTLKIQPAKLEDSAVYLCTSSPGLTGPDTQYFGPGTRLTVL.

With regard to this clonotype: Given a much more abundant clone one base away, this may be a read error. V gene TRBV12-3 or TRBV12-4 combines with J gene TRBJ2-1, with no clear D. CDR3 length: 11 amino acids. The ends were cut back, 5 bases at V and 10 bases at J, with 9 bases in the middle. DNA of the CDR3: TGTGCCAGCAGTGTGAGTGGCGAGCAGTTCTTC. This sequence encodes CASSVSGEQFF.

On this clonotype: Relative to the germline gene, one junction end is altered; a read error may explain this. The chain combines TRBV11-2 with TRBJ2-1, with 12 bases matching TRBD2. The germline V gene has CDR1 SGHAT and CDR2 FQNNGV. CDR3 length: 17 amino acids. CDR3 region: CASRRSLAGGPGDEQFF. As DNA, the CDR3 is TGTGCTAGCAGGAGGAGCCTAGCGGGAGGGCCGGGGGATGAGCAGTTCTTC.

As for this clonotype: The junction departs from germline at one end; a sequencing error may be responsible. This chain connects TRBV5-1 to TRBJ2-7; possible D gene TRBD2, 5 bases. Germline-derived CDR1 and CDR2 are SGHRS and YFSETQ. This CDR3 spans 14 amino acids. This chain's CDR3 is CTSSLDGGSYEQYF. CDR3 nucleotides: TGCACCAGCTCCTTAGACGGAGGCTCCTACGAGCAGTACTTC.

Comment on this clonotype: Likely a read error: the CDR3 ends without its conserved phenylalanine or tryptophan. In DNA, the CDR3 is TGTGCCAGCAGCATGGACATGCACAAGGGCTACACCTCC. Its protein is CASSMDMHKGYTS. The chain has TRBV5-4 and TRBJ1-2, with D possibly TRBD1 on 5 matching bases. Between the trimmed V and J ends, which lost 4 bases and 8 bases, there was a span of 15 bases. Looked up from germline, CDR1 is SGHNT and CDR2 is YYREEE (reference sequence). The CDR3 extends over 13 amino acids.